This T cell receptor beta chain came from a study of cytomegalovirus exposure and HLA in healthy donors. The donors were part of the validation cohort, which consisted of more than 90 subjects and was separate from the first cohort of 666 subjects. The repertoire was sequenced with immunoSEQ multiplex PCR; TCRdb's copy has only in-frame clones and lacks some. The top ten hold roughly 8% of the sample, which has some 50,000 clones, 85% to 95% seen once. The V segment lost 3 bases and the J segment 4 bases; nucleotides outside the gene matches: 5. The CDR3 is made up of 16 amino acids. Looked up from germline, CDR1 is SGHTA and CDR2 is FQGNSA. This clone was picked up a small number of times. Antigen unknown. Study-level results: Among the CMV-associated chains, a few were confirmed in vitro as specific for CMV antigens.

The chain joins TRBV7-2 to TRBJ2-7, with 14 bases aligning to TRBD2. The sequence came from a woman under 30 in good health and CMV-seropositive. Sequenced input: PBMCs. The CDR3 DNA reads as TGTGCCAGCAGCTTGGAAGGGACTAGCGGGAGATACGAGCAGTACTTC. It translates to CASSLEGTSGRYEQYF.